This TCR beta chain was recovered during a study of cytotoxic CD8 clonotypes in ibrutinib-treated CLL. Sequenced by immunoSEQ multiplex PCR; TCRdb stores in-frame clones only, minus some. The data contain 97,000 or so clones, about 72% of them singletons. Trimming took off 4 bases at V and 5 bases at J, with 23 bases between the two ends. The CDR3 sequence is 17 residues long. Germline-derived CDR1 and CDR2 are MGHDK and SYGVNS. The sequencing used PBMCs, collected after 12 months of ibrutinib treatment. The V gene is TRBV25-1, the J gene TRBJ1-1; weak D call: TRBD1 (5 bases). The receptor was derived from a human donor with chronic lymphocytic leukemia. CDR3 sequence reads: CASSALSATGIQTEAFF. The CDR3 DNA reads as TGTGCCAGCAGTGCCCTGAGCGCCACAGGAATACAAACTGAAGCTTTCTTT.